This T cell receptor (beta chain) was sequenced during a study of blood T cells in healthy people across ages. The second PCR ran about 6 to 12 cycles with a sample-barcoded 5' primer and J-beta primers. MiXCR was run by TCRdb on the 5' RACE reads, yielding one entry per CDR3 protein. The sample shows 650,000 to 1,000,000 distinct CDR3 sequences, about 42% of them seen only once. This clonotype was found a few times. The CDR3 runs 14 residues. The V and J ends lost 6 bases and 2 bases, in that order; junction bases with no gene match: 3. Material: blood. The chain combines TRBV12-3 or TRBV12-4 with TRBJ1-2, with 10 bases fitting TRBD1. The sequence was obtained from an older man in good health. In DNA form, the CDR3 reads TGTGCCAGCAGCCGGGGACAGGGGAACTATGGCTACACCTTC. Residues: CASSRGQGNYGYTF.